The 13 T cell receptor beta chains given below trace back to one sample, sequenced in a study of blood T cells in healthy people across ages. A J-beta primer mix and a sample-barcoded 5' primer were used in a second PCR of about 7 to 12 cycles. Using its own MiXCR run on the 5' RACE reads, TCRdb lists one record per CDR3 protein. The sample lists over 1,500,000 distinct CDR3 sequences, around 48% occurring once. The sample consisted of blood. The receptors were gathered from a woman between 40 and 55 years old in good health.

The V and J genes are TRBV20-1 and TRBJ2-7, with D perhaps TRBD1 (5 bases). Deletions cut 3 bases from V and 2 bases from J, with 11 bases between. CDR1 is DFQATT, CDR2 SNEGSKA, per germline (reference sequence). This CDR3 has 13 residues. The CDR3 nucleotides are TGCAGTGCTAGCAGGGCTCGGACCTACGAGCAGTACTTC. This encodes CSASRARTYEQYF.

The table lists this clonotype with a few counts. This chain connects TRBV27 to TRBJ2-3; D uncertain. Germline-derived CDR1 and CDR2 are MNHEY and SMNVEV (reference sequence). The V end lost 7 bases, the J end lost 4 bases, and 15 bases lay between the germline ends. This CDR3 is built from 14 residues. This CDR3 reads CASNGGLPPDTQYF. DNA of the CDR3: TGTGCCAGCAACGGCGGATTACCCCCAGATACGCAGTATTTT.

The DNA of the CDR3 is TGTGCTAGTGGTTTGGACCGACTAGCGGGGACGTACAATGAGCAGTTCTTC. Its protein is CASGLDRLAGTYNEQFF. This chain uses TRBV12-5 with TRBJ2-1; 11 nucleotides match TRBD2. The CDR3 consists of 17 residues. CDR1 is LGHNT, CDR2 FRNRAP, per germline. With V trimmed by 1 base and J by 4 bases, 6 bases remained unmatched.

V gene TRBV6-2 or TRBV6-3 combines with J gene TRBJ1-5; no clear D. The CDR3 covers 13 residues. Germline values: CDR1 MNHEY, CDR2 SVGEGT. The V end lost 8 bases, the J end lost 6 bases, and 14 bases lay between the germline ends. The DNA of the CDR3 is TGTGCCAGCGGAGTGGTTATGGGTCAGCCCCAGCATTTT. The encoded protein is CASGVVMGQPQHF.

This clonotype has more than one count but fewer than ten. The chain carries TRBV6-1 and TRBJ2-3; possibly TRBD1 for D (5 bases). CDR3 length: 14 amino acids. Trimming removed 8 bases at V and 2 bases at J, with 14 bases between. Germline V gives CDR1 MNHNS, CDR2 SASEGT. CDR3: CASGRRQSTDTQYF. CDR3 DNA sequence: TGTGCCAGCGGTAGGCGACAGTCCACAGATACGCAGTATTTT.

The chain recombines TRBV12-3 or TRBV12-4 with TRBJ2-1; D is undetermined. Trimming took off 5 bases at V and 13 bases at J, with 12 bases between the two ends. The CDR3 extends over 11 amino acids. The CDR3 sequence: CASSEKTRQFF. The CDR3, as DNA: TGTGCCAGCAGTGAGAAGACCCGTCAGTTCTTC.

The chain uses TRBV20-1 and TRBJ2-3; TRBD1 matches 8 bases. The CDR3 is 13 amino acids. Germline assignment: CDR1 DFQATT and CDR2 SNEGSKA (reference sequence). V shed 2 bases and J 6 bases; nucleotides not matched to a gene: 4. In DNA, the CDR3 is TGCAGTGCTAGAAGGACAGGGATTGATACGCAGTATTTT. This codes for CSARRTGIDTQYF.

V gene TRBV7-2 combines with J gene TRBJ2-7; no reliable D call. There are 14 residues in the CDR3. The V end lost 0 bases, the J end lost 6 bases, and 12 bases lay between the germline ends. CDR1 and CDR2 (germline): SGHTA, FQGNSA. The CDR3 loop reads CASSLASQMLEQYF. The DNA for the CDR3 is TGTGCCAGCAGCTTAGCAAGTCAGATGCTCGAGCAGTACTTC.

The chain has TRBV7-8 and TRBJ2-7; maybe TRBD1 (5 bases). V was shortened by 4 bases and J by 7 bases, with 14 bases between the two germline ends. This CDR3 is built from 13 residues. Germline values: CDR1 SGHVS, CDR2 FQNEAQ. CDR3 loop: CASSSTDVGEQYF. CDR3 nucleotide sequence: TGTGCCAGCAGCTCGACAGACGTAGGGGAGCAGTACTTC.

The J gene is TRBJ2-7, the V gene TRBV6-6, with a possible D match to TRBD1 (7 bases). The J call may not be correct, given that the DNA end is closer to TRBJ2-4. CDR1 and CDR2 from the germline V gene are MNHNY and SVGAGI (reference sequence). The CDR3 is made up of 14 amino acids. The CDR3 here is CASRLDRVGGIQYF. CDR3 nucleotide sequence: TGTGCCAGCAGACTTGACAGGGTCGGGGGCATTCAGTACTTC.

The rearrangement joins TRBV7-2 to TRBJ2-1; the D gene is possibly TRBD1 (8 bases). Germline V CDR1 and CDR2: SGHTA, FQGNSA. Trimming removed 6 bases at V and 5 bases at J, with 20 bases between. The CDR3 contains 16 residues. CDR3 bases: TGTGCCAGCAGTATATCGGACAGGGAGGGGGACAATGAGCAGTTCTTC. Its protein is CASSISDREGDNEQFF.

This clonotype was counted only a few times. The chain recombines TRBV14 with TRBJ2-3; D gene ambiguous. The CDR3 is 12 amino acids. V was trimmed by 1 base and J by 9 bases, leaving 8 bases between them. The germline V gene encodes CDR1 SGHDN and CDR2 FVKESK. The chain's CDR3 is CASSQVLTTQYF. As DNA, the CDR3 is TGTGCCAGCAGCCAAGTGTTGACCACGCAGTATTTT.

This chain uses TRBV6-2 or TRBV6-3 with TRBJ1-6; a possible D gene is TRBD1 (5 bases). This CDR3 comprises 14 residues. Trimming pared 4 bases from V and 8 bases from J, leaving 12 bases between. Germline CDR1 is MNHEY and CDR2 is SVGEGT. This CDR3 reads CASSSSGGDSPLHF. CDR3 DNA sequence: TGTGCCAGCAGTTCGTCGGGGGGTGATTCACCCCTCCACTTT.